The present T cell receptor beta chain was sequenced within a study of T cells after yellow fever vaccination. General study points: Weaker overall was a secondary response that nonetheless peaked faster, on day 5 versus 15. Contamination of FACS-sorted repertoires by abundant clonotypes from the bulk population could occur.

In making TCR cDNA, 5'RACE template switching added a universal primer site and UMIs to it. TCRdb re-called the 5' RACE reads through MiXCR, storing one row per CDR3 protein. The sample has more than 450,000 distinct CDR3 sequences; around a fifth are singletons. Trimming removed 7 bases at V and 4 bases at J, with 13 bases between. CDR3 length: 14 amino acids. Per the germline V gene, CDR1 is SNHLY and CDR2 is FYNNEI. For this clonotype: Its cognate antigen is unknown.

The chain joins TRBV2 to TRBJ2-2; D gene unclear. The sequencing used PBMCs, collected less than 25 days after the first yellow fever vaccination. This clonotype originated in a man aged 18 to 29 who received the YFV17D yellow fever vaccine. DNA for the CDR3: TGTGCCAGCAATCCGGACGGCTTCACCGGGGAGCTGTTTTTT. Translation: CASNPDGFTGELFF.